The sequence of this T cell receptor beta chain was determined in a study of blood T cell repertoires in COVID-19. Study details: Spain, Italy and the United States supplied samples that represented acute and convalescent COVID-19.

This clone occurred a few times. Here immunoSEQ multiplex PCR was the method, and the copy in TCRdb shows in-frame clones only, minus some. The sample includes 180,000 or so clones, about 83% seen only once; the top ten take about 20%. CDR1 is SGHDN and CDR2 is FVKESK in the germline V gene. The CDR3 sequence is 13 residues long. With 5 bases removed from V and 5 bases from J, the gap between germline ends came to 12 bases. The clonotype comes from a person in their 70s with COVID-19, enrolled during active disease. Sequenced: peripheral blood. The chain joins TRBV14 to TRBJ1-1; TRBD1 is a possible D gene (6 bases). The CDR3 is CASSNTGKTEAFF. Here the CDR3 DNA reads TGTGCCAGCAGCAACACAGGGAAGACTGAAGCTTTCTTT.